The 14 T cell receptor beta chains given below trace back to one sample, sequenced in a study of T cell clonality in common variable immunodeficiency (dated by TCRdb to the mid-2010s). These receptors' targets are unknown. The library was built by means of the immunoSEQ multiplex PCR assay. TCRdb carries this immuneACCESS record with in-frame sequences only. Its versions omit some clonotypes, under half of them owing to an unresolved V gene in the studies checked, with the rest unexplained. The table records about 31,000 clones for this sample, and not one of them appears only once. The ten largest account for 6% to 8% of the sample. The study at large found these results: Reportedly, TCRbeta sequences from CVID had fewer deletions and N-nucleotide insertions, and highly modified clones with 13 or more V deletions were absent from CVID.

The source material was peripheral blood mononuclear cells. The origin of the receptors is a human donor with common variable immunodeficiency.

Ten or more counts support this clone. The read ends 3 residues early relative to the CDR3; the germline J gene fills the gap. The chain joins TRBV19 to TRBJ2-3, with D maybe TRBD2 (5 bases). Germline assignment: CDR1 LNHDA and CDR2 SQIVND (reference sequence). Trimming removed 2 bases at V and 5 bases at J, with 11 bases between. The CDR3 length is 14 residues. The sequenced part of the CDR3 DNA is TGTGCCAGTAGTATATCCCCGAGGGTAGATACG. This translates into CASSISPRVDT. The CDR3 as a whole reads CASSISPRVDTQYF.

In its sample, this clone was seen many times. The read is 3 residues too short to cover the CDR3 end, so that end is filled in from the germline J gene. The chain employs TRBV15 and TRBJ1-4; 10 nucleotides align to TRBD1. Germline V CDR1 and CDR2: LNHNV, YYDKDF (reference sequence). This CDR3 region has 16 residues. V gave up 3 bases and J gave up 0 bases; unmatched junction bases: 1. The CDR3 region is CATSRDRGATNEKLFF. The part of the CDR3 DNA that was read is TGTGCCACCAGCAGGGACAGGGGGGCAACTAATGAAAAA. The entire variable domain, with the rest obtained from reference TRBV15 and TRBJ1-4, is as follows: DAMVIQNPRYQVTQFGKPVTLSCSQTLNHNVMYWYQQKSSQAPKLLFHYYDKDFNNEADTPDNFQSRRPNTSFCFLDIRSPGLGDTAMYLCATSRDRGATNEKLFFGSGTQLSVL.

In its sample, this clone was seen a few times. Read coverage stops 3 residues before the CDR3 terminus; the germline J gene supplies the remainder. The V and J genes are TRBV11-2 and TRBJ1-2; D possibly corresponds to TRBD1 (6 bases). The CDR3 spans 14 residues. The ends were cut back, 5 bases at V and 2 bases at J, with 12 bases in the middle. The germline gives CDR1 SGHAT, CDR2 FQNNGV. The covered CDR3 bases are TGTGCCAGCAGCCCAACCCAGGGGAACTATGGC. Protein product: CASSPTQGNYG. The CDR3 as a whole reads CASSPTQGNYGYTF.

This clone was counted only a few times. This CDR3 reads CASRYSGKKLFF. The covered CDR3 bases are TGTGCCAGCAGATATTCGGGGAAAAAA. The chain has TRBV13 and TRBJ1-4; D gene unclear. The read is 3 residues too short to cover the CDR3 end, so that end is filled in from the germline J gene. V gave up 6 bases and J gave up 9 bases, with 11 bases separating them. The CDR3 runs 12 residues. Per germline, CDR1 PRHDT and CDR2 FYEKMQ (reference sequence).

This clone showed up many times. The CDR3 end is not reached by the read, which stops 3 residues before it; the germline J gene fills it in. V gene TRBV18 combines with J gene TRBJ1-5; D gene unclear. Trimming cost V 2 bases and J 5 bases, with 7 bases left between them. The CDR3 spans 13 residues. Germline V lookup: CDR1 KGHSH, CDR2 LQKENI. The CDR3 sequence: CASSPGSDQPQHF. Partial CDR3 DNA: TGTGCCAGCTCACCAGGAAGCGATCAGCCC. Using reference TRBV18 and TRBJ1-5 for the parts outside the CDR3, the full variable domain is NAGVMQNPRHLVRRRGQEARLRCSPMKGHSHVYWYRQLPEEGLKFMVYLQKENIIDESGMPKERFSAEFPKEGPSILRIQQVVRGDSAAYFCASSPGSDQPQHFGDGTRLSIL.

A few counts support this clone. The CDR3 here is CASSIVGGPGNQPQHF. Partial CDR3 DNA: TGTGCCAGTAGTATAGTTGGGGGCCCTGGAAATCAGCCC. The chain employs TRBV19 and TRBJ1-5; a weak D match, TRBD1 (6 bases). The read stops 3 residues short of the end of the CDR3; the missing end is completed from the germline J gene. The CDR3 has 16 amino acids. CDR1 is LNHDA and CDR2 is SQIVND in the germline V gene (reference sequence). V lost 1 base and J 4 bases, leaving 14 bases between the germline ends.

This clone was counted between two and nine times. The CDR3 end falls 3 residues outside the read, so it is completed with the germline J gene. The chain employs TRBV19 and TRBJ1-1; D uncertain. Germline V gene lookup returns CDR1 LNHDA and CDR2 SQIVND (reference sequence). Deletions cut 5 bases from V and 5 bases from J, with 21 bases between. The length of the CDR3 is 16 residues. The CDR3 bases that were read are TGTGCCAGTAGTCCCCGGGGAGGGATTGAACGGACTGAA. Amino acids: CASSPRGGIERTE. The CDR3 reads in full as CASSPRGGIERTEAFF.

This clone has at least ten counts. The missing CDR3 end, 3 residues past where the read stops, is filled in from the germline J gene. Other DNA sequences in this specimen translate into the identical CDR3. The V call is TRBV2, the J call TRBJ2-1; a weak D match, TRBD2 (5 bases). Germline loops: CDR1 SNHLY, CDR2 FYNNEI. V gave up 2 bases and J gave up 9 bases, with 11 bases separating them. The CDR3 has 13 residues. The CDR3 DNA, read in part, is TGTGCCAGCAGTGAAATCCGGGGTGGTGAG. Translating it yields CASSEIRGGE. The full CDR3 sequence reads CASSEIRGGEQFF.

Relative to its sample, this clone is medium-sized. The read halts 3 residues ahead of the CDR3 end, with the missing end drawn from the germline J gene. The rearrangement joins TRBV29-1 to TRBJ2-7; D possibly corresponds to TRBD1 (5 bases). This CDR3 region has 11 residues. V lost 6 bases and J lost 3, with 9 bases in between. Germline V gene lookup returns CDR1 SQVTM and CDR2 ANQGSEA. Here the CDR3 reads CSVYRSYEQYF. The sequenced part of the CDR3 DNA is TGCAGCGTGTACAGGAGCTACGAG.

This clone was seen ten or more times. The CDR3 is cut off 3 residues early in the read; its end comes from the germline J gene. The rearrangement uses TRBV12-3 or TRBV12-4 and TRBJ1-2; weak D call: TRBD1 (5 bases). CDR3 length: 14 amino acids. CDR3 DNA, as far as it was read: TGTGCCAGCAGCCCCTTTCAGGGCCAAGGAGGC. This gives the protein CASSPFQGQGG. The whole CDR3 sequence is CASSPFQGQGGYTF.

This clone was found a few times. The read halts 3 residues ahead of the CDR3 end, with the missing end drawn from the germline J gene. This chain links TRBV5-5 with TRBJ2-1; weak D call: TRBD2 (5 bases). Trimming shortened V by 5 bases and J by 6 bases, and 12 bases separated the two germline ends. The germline V gene has CDR1 SGHKS and CDR2 YYEKEE (reference sequence). The CDR3 totals 13 residues. This chain's CDR3 is CASRRAEFNEQFF. The sequenced part of the CDR3 DNA is TGTGCCAGCAGGCGGGCGGAGTTCAATGAG.

This clone occurred many times. The read finishes 3 residues shy of the CDR3 end, and the germline J gene is used to complete it. The J gene is TRBJ2-2, the V gene TRBV23-1; 12 nucleotides align to TRBD2. TRBV23-1 has ORF status, its function being uncertain. The V and J ends lost 4 bases and 3 bases, in that order; junction bases with no gene match: 6. CDR3 length: 17 amino acids. CDR3 DNA, as far as it was read: TGCGCCAGCAGTCGCGCGGGACTAGCGGGCCACACCGGGGAG. Translating gives CASSRAGLAGHTGE. The whole CDR3 region reads CASSRAGLAGHTGELFF.

With regard to this clone: The read finishes 3 residues shy of the CDR3 end, and the germline J gene is used to complete it. The genes are TRBV7-2 and TRBJ1-5, with 8 bases that match TRBD1. CDR1 is SGHTA, CDR2 FQGNSA, per germline. The junction had 7 bases not matched to a gene; V was cut back by 3 bases and J by 6 bases. The CDR3 runs to 15 residues. This CDR3 is CASSFAGQGGQPQHF. The CDR3 DNA, read in part, is TGTGCCAGCAGCTTCGCCGGACAGGGAGGTCAGCCC.

This clone was picked up many times. The read stops 3 residues short of the end of the CDR3; the missing end is completed from the germline J gene. The chain employs TRBV6-2 or TRBV6-3 and TRBJ1-5; TRBD1 aligns across 9 bases. With V trimmed by 4 bases and J by 5 bases, 0 bases remained unmatched. The CDR3 spans 13 residues. Germline V CDR1 and CDR2: MNHEY, SVGEGT. CDR3 DNA, as far as it was read: TGTGCCAGCAGTTGGGACAGGGATCAGCCC. Protein product: CASSWDRDQP. The whole CDR3 protein is CASSWDRDQPQHF.